The 20 T cell receptor beta chains below all came from one sample that was sequenced in a study of a mutant IDH1 vaccine in newly diagnosed glioma. The method was immunoSEQ multiplex PCR; TCRdb's version includes in-frame clones alone and lacks a portion of them. The data show about 98,000 clones, about 87% seen once. Time point noted: baseline, week 1 (first vaccination visit). The treatment here: pre-vaccination baseline after standard-of-care therapy. Here the sequenced sample was PBMCs, taken from a glioma patient treated with radiotherapy, temozolomide or both. The receptor source for this set is a woman in her forties or fifties with glioma.

The chain carries TRBV4-1 and TRBJ2-3; D is unclear. Germline assignment: CDR1 MGHRA and CDR2 YSYEKL. This CDR3 is built from 14 residues. V was clipped by 4 bases and J by 0 bases, with 8 bases between them. The CDR3 DNA reads TGCGCCAGCAGCCCCTTCTCTAGCACAGATACGCAGTATTTT. It codes for CASSPFSSTDTQYF.

The chain joins TRBV6-1 to TRBJ1-1; D is possibly TRBD1 (6 bases). Germline CDR1 is MNHNS and CDR2 is SASEGT. This CDR3 has 11 amino acids. Trimming cost V 6 bases and J 8 bases, with 10 bases left between them. The CDR3 DNA reads TGTGCCAGCAGAAAGGGGGGGGAAGCTTTCTTT. Its translation: CASRKGGEAFF.

The chain couples TRBV6-5 to TRBJ2-1; 11 positions agree with TRBD2. V shed 8 bases, J shed 4 bases, and the junction held 4 bases outside the gene matches. Germline V gives CDR1 MNHEY, CDR2 SVGAGI. The CDR3 is 14 amino acids. The DNA for the CDR3 is TGTGCCAGCGGTAGCGGGAGGGGTTACAATGAGCAGTTCTTC. It codes for CASGSGRGYNEQFF.

This clone turned up a few times. This rearrangement joins TRBV19 to TRBJ1-5; D perhaps matches TRBD1 (5 bases). Germline CDR1 and CDR2: LNHDA and SQIVND (reference sequence). Deletions cut 3 bases from V and 6 bases from J, with 12 bases between. This CDR3 region has 14 residues. The CDR3 reads CASSIGGTGQPQHF. CDR3 in DNA: TGTGCCAGTAGTATTGGGGGAACGGGTCAGCCCCAGCATTTT.

This clone showed up just once. The chain uses TRBV27 and TRBJ2-2; tentative D call: TRBD2 (6 bases). The CDR3 loop spans 15 amino acids. V gave up 4 bases and J gave up 2 bases, with 11 bases separating them. Per the germline V gene, CDR1 is MNHEY and CDR2 is SMNVEV (reference sequence). The CDR3 loop is CASSYWAGNTGELFF. CDR3 bases: TGTGCCAGCAGTTATTGGGCGGGAAACACCGGGGAGCTGTTTTTT.

The chain recombines TRBV27 with TRBJ2-7; 10 bases are shared with TRBD1. Germline V gene sequence: CDR1 MNHEY, CDR2 SMNVEV (reference sequence). J was trimmed by 3 bases and V by 5 bases; bases with no gene match: 7. The CDR3 consists of 15 residues. The CDR3 reads CASSISTGGLYEQYF. The CDR3 region has the DNA TGTGCCAGCAGTATTTCGACAGGGGGCCTCTACGAGCAGTACTTC.

The chain links TRBV5-1 to TRBJ1-4, with 7 bases fitting TRBD1. This CDR3 comprises 15 residues. The ends lost 4 bases at V and 0 bases at J; junction bases unmatched: 3. Germline V gene data show CDR1 as SGHRS and CDR2 as YFSETQ. The CDR3 here is CASSARGATNEKLFF. CDR3 DNA sequence: TGCGCCAGCAGCGCCAGGGGGGCAACTAATGAAAAACTGTTTTTT.

This chain links TRBV11-2 with TRBJ2-2; TRBD1 matches 7 bases. This CDR3 region has 14 residues. Trimming at V came to 4 bases and at J to 6 bases, leaving 5 bases not matched to a gene. Germline values: CDR1 SGHAT, CDR2 FQNNGV. CDR3 region: CASSSRQGPGELFF. CDR3 bases: TGTGCCAGCAGCTCGAGACAGGGCCCCGGGGAGCTGTTTTTT.

The V gene is TRBV29-1, the J gene TRBJ1-1, with D possibly matching TRBD1 (5 bases). Germline V gives CDR1 SQVTM, CDR2 ANQGSEA. Trimming removed 5 bases from V and 1 base from J, with 14 bases in between. The CDR3 is 14 amino acids. CDR3 residues: CSVRQTQRNTEAFF. CDR3 nucleotides: TGCAGCGTTAGACAGACCCAACGGAACACTGAAGCTTTCTTT. The variable domain in full, completed from reference TRBV29-1 and TRBJ1-1, reads SAVISQKPSRDICQRGTSLTIQCQVDSQVTMMFWYRQQPGQSLTLIATANQGSEATYESGFVIDKFPISRPNLTFSTLTVSNMSPEDSSIYLCSVRQTQRNTEAFFGQGTRLTVV.

This clone appeared a single time. The CDR3 DNA sequence: TGTGCCAGCAGCTTGGCGGGGTCTCGCGAAAAACTGTTTTTT. As protein: CASSLAGSREKLFF. The chain couples TRBV5-4 to TRBJ1-4; D gene ambiguous. The V gene's germline CDR1 is SGHNT and CDR2 YYREEE (reference sequence). Trimming took 0 bases from V and 8 from J, leaving 11 bases between them. The CDR3 spans 14 residues.

This chain joins TRBV19 and TRBJ1-2; D is ambiguous. CDR3 length: 12 residues. The V gene's germline CDR1 is LNHDA and CDR2 SQIVND (reference sequence). Trimming cost V 3 bases and J 6 bases, with 8 bases left between them. The CDR3 DNA reads TGTGCCAGTAGTATTATCGGAAATGGCTACACCTTC. Its protein is CASSIIGNGYTF. The entire variable domain, with the rest obtained from reference TRBV19 and TRBJ1-2, is as follows: DGGITQSPKYLFRKEGQNVTLSCEQNLNHDAMYWYRQDPGQGLRLIYYSQIVNDFQKGDIAEGYSVSREKKESFPLTVTSAQKNPTAFYLCASSIIGNGYTFGSGTRLTVV.

The chain combines TRBV28 with TRBJ1-1; TRBD1 is a possible D gene (5 bases). CDR1 is MDHEN and CDR2 is SYDVKM in the germline V gene. V lost 7 bases and J lost 3, with 21 bases in between. The CDR3 totals 16 residues. CDR3 bases: TGTGCCAGCAATCTTTACACGGAGGGGAGTGACACTGAAGCTTTCTTT. Translation: CASNLYTEGSDTEAFF.

The J gene is TRBJ1-5, the V gene TRBV5-6; no definite D call. CDR3 size: 14 residues. V was clipped by 4 bases and J by 2 bases, with 10 bases between them. CDR1 is SGHDT and CDR2 is YYEEEE in the germline V gene. CDR3: CASSLPGGNQPQHF. The CDR3 DNA reads TGTGCCAGCAGCCTACCAGGCGGCAATCAGCCCCAGCATTTT. Drawing the rest from reference TRBV5-6 and TRBJ1-5, the complete variable domain is DAGVTQSPTHLIKTRGQQVTLRCSPKSGHDTVSWYQQALGQGPQFIFQYYEEEERQRGNFPDRFSGHQFPNYSSELNVNALLLGDSALYLCASSLPGGNQPQHFGDGTRLSIL.

The chain is built from TRBV28 and TRBJ1-5; 9 bases map to TRBD1. The CDR3 sequence is 15 residues long. The germline CDR1 and CDR2 sequences are MDHEN and SYDVKM. Trimming took 6 bases from V and 5 from J; bases not matched to a gene: 8. This chain's CDR3 is CASSSTHRGHQPQHF. As DNA, the CDR3 is TGTGCCAGCAGCTCTACCCACAGGGGGCATCAGCCCCAGCATTTT.

Judged by abundance, this clone is medium-sized. The chain combines TRBV4-2 with TRBJ2-7; D possibly corresponds to TRBD2 (5 bases). The length of the CDR3 is 13 residues. The V gene's germline CDR1 is LGHNA and CDR2 YNFKEQ. Deletions cut 2 bases from V and 5 bases from J, with 10 bases between. The DNA of the CDR3 is TGTGCCAGCAGCCAAACCGAGAGGGACGAGCAGTACTTC. It is translated as CASSQTERDEQYF.

The chain uses TRBV5-1 and TRBJ1-1; D is unclear. V lost 1 base to trimming and J lost 1 base, with 5 bases between them. The CDR3 length is 13 residues. Per the germline V gene, CDR1 is SGHRS and CDR2 is YFSETQ. The chain's CDR3 is CASSLLPNTEAFF. Written as DNA, the CDR3 is TGCGCCAGCAGCTTGTTGCCGAACACTGAAGCTTTCTTT.

CDR3 in amino acids: CASSQGLSSSYNEQFF. CDR3 coding DNA: TGCGCCAGCAGCCAAGGTCTTTCAAGCTCCTACAATGAGCAGTTCTTC. J is TRBJ2-1 and V is TRBV4-1; D gene unclear. The CDR3 is 16 amino acids. V gave up 1 base and J gave up 0 bases, with 10 bases separating them. Germline CDR1 reads MGHRA; CDR2 reads YSYEKL.

This clone was observed a handful of times. The rearrangement uses TRBV7-9 and TRBJ1-4, with D tentatively TRBD1 (6 bases). V was clipped by 5 bases and J by 2 bases, with 12 bases between them. The CDR3 contains 15 residues. Germline V gene sequence: CDR1 SEHNR, CDR2 FQNEAQ (reference sequence). The CDR3 nucleotides read TGTGCCAGCAGCAGAGGGGGAGGCACTAATGAAAAACTGTTTTTT. Translated: CASSRGGGTNEKLFF.

DNA of the CDR3: TGTGCCAGCAGCCTTGGGAGGGGGAACACAGATACGCAGTATTTT. It yields the protein CASSLGRGNTDTQYF. The chain couples TRBV11-2 to TRBJ2-3, with D perhaps matching TRBD2 (7 bases). Per the germline V gene, CDR1 is SGHAT and CDR2 is FQNNGV. The CDR3 runs 15 residues. Between the trimmed V and J ends, which lost 5 bases and 2 bases, there was a span of 14 bases.

This rearrangement joins TRBV7-6 to TRBJ2-7, with D perhaps matching TRBD1 (6 bases). The germline V gene encodes CDR1 SGHVS and CDR2 FNYEAQ. The CDR3 contains 16 residues. V was clipped by 1 base and J by 2 bases, with 15 bases between them. The CDR3 here is CASSLGAGAYAYEQYF. The CDR3 DNA sequence: TGTGCCAGCAGCTTAGGGGCAGGGGCCTACGCCTACGAGCAGTACTTC.